Here is one TCR beta chain with its context. Its antigen is undetermined. Sequencing targeted expressed TCRB transcripts, as all isolated RNA had been reverse transcribed. Here immunoSEQ multiplex PCR was the method, and the copy in TCRdb shows in-frame clones only, minus some. The sample holds about 450,000 clones; around 10% are singletons and the top ten take 0.04% to 0.05%. The data originate from a study of beta chain features in type 1 diabetes. Study context: Examination of sorted cells across all samples involved more than 100,000,000 cells.

Germline loops: CDR1 SGHNT, CDR2 YYREEE (reference sequence). V was pared by 4 bases and J by 6 bases, with 8 bases of the junction left unmatched. The CDR3 has 15 amino acids. Study-level results: Here, the possible influence of HLA type (on TCRB rearrangement) remained unresolved.

CD45RO/CCR7/CD25/CD127/CD95/CD27 sorting isolated CD4+ naive, central memory, regulatory and stem cell-like memory cells. The source material was naive CD4+ T cells from blood. The TCR sequence derives from a woman under 30 in good health. The chain is built from TRBV5-4 and TRBJ2-1; 9 nucleotides align to TRBD1. The CDR3 coding sequence is TGTGCCAGCAGCCACCGACAGGGGGATAGCAATGAGCAGTTCTTC. Its protein product is CASSHRQGDSNEQFF.